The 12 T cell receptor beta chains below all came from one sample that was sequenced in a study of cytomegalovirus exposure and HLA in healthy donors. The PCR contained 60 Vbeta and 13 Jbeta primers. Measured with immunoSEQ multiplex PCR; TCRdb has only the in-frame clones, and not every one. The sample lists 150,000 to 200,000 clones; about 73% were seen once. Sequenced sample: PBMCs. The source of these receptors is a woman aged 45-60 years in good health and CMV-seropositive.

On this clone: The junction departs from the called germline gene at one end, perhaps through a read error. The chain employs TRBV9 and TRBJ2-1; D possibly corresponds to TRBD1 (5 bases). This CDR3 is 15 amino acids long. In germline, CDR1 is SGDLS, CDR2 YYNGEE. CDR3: CASSVGQGSHNEQFF. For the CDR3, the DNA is TGTGCCAGCAGCGTAGGGCAGGGCTCCCACAATGAGCAGTTCTTC.

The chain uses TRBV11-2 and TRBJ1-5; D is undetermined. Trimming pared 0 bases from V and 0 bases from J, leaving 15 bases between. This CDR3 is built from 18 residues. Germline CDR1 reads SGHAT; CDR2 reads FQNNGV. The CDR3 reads CASSLDEDGAYSNQPQHF. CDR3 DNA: TGTGCCAGCAGCTTAGATGAAGACGGAGCTTATAGCAATCAGCCCCAGCATTTT. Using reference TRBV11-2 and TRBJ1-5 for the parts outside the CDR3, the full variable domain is EAGVAQSPRYKIIEKRQSVAFWCNPISGHATLYWYQQILGQGPKLLIQFQNNGVVDDSQLPKDRFSAERLKGVDSTLKIQPAKLEDSAVYLCASSLDEDGAYSNQPQHFGDGTRLSIL.

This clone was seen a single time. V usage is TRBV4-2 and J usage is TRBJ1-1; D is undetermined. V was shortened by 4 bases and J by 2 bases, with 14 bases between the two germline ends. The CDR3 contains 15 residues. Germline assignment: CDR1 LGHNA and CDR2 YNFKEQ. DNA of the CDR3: TGTGCCAGCAGCCTACGATTGACGGGTAACACTGAAGCTTTCTTT. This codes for CASSLRLTGNTEAFF.

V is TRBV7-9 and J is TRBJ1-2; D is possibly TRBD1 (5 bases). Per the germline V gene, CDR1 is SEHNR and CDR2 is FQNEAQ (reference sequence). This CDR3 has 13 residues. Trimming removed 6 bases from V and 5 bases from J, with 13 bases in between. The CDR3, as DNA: TGTGCCAGCAGGGGGACGGGGAGGTATGGCTACACCTTC. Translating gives CASRGTGRYGYTF.

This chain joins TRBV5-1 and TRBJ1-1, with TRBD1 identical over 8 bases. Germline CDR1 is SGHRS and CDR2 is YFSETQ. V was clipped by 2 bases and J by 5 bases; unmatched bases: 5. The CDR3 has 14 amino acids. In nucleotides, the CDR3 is TGCGCCAGCAGCTTCGACAGGGGTGGAACTGAAGCTTTCTTT. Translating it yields CASSFDRGGTEAFF.

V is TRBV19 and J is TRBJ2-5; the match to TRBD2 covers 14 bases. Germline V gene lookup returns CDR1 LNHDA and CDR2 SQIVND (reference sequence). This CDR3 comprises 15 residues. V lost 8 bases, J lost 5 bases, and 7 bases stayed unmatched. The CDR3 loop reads CASGLAGGGRETQYF. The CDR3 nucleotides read TGTGCCAGTGGACTAGCGGGGGGAGGCAGGGAGACCCAGTACTTC.

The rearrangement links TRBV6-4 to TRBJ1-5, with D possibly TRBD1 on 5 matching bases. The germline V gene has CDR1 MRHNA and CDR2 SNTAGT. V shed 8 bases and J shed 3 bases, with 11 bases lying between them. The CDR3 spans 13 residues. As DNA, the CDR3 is TGTGCCAGCTCCCCAGGGTACAATCAGCCCCAGCATTTT. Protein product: CASSPGYNQPQHF.

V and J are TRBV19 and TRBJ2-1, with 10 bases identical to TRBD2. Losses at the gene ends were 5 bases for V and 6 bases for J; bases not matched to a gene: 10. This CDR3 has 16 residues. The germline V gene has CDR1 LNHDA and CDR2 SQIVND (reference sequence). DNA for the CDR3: TGTGCCAGTAGTCAACTCCCGGGACTAGCGTCCAATGAGCAGTTCTTC. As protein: CASSQLPGLASNEQFF.

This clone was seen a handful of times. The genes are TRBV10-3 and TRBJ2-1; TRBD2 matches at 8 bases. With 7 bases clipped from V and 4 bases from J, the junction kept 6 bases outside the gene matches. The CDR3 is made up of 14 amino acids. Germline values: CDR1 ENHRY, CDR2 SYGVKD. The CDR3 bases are TGTGCCATCACGTCGGGGGGGCTTTACAATGAGCAGTTCTTC. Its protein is CAITSGGLYNEQFF.

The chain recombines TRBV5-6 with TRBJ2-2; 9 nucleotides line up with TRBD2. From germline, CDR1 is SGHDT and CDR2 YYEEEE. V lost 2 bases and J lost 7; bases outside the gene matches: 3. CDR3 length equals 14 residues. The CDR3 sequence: CASSFGTSSGELFF. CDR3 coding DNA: TGTGCCAGCAGCTTCGGGACTAGCAGCGGGGAGCTGTTTTTT.

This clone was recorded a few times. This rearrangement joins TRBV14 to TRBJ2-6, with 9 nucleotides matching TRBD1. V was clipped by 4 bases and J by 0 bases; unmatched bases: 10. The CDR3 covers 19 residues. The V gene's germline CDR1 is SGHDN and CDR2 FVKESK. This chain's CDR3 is CASSRLTGQGRSGANVLTF. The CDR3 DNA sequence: TGTGCCAGCAGCCGCCTCACAGGACAGGGGCGCTCTGGGGCCAACGTCCTGACTTTC.

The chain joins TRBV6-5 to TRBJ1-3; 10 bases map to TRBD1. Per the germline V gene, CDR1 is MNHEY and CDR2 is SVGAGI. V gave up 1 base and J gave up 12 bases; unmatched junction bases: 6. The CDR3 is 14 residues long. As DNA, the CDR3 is TGTGCCAGCAGTTACTTACGGACAGGGGGGCACATATATTTT. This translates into CASSYLRTGGHIYF.